This TCR beta chain was observed in a study of T cell responses to AZD1222 COVID-19 vaccine. Overall study findings and caveats: A reported finding is that nearly half of spike-specific TCRs target unmutated variant regions.

This table comes from immunoSEQ multiplex PCR, and its TCRdb copy is limited to in-frame clones, with some not included. This table holds about 69,000 clones, roughly 83% found once. The CDR3 totals 16 residues. V was pared by 2 bases and J by 0 bases, with 10 bases between. Germline lookup yields CDR1 MNHEY and CDR2 SVGAGI. Pooled together were second doses at about 4 or about 12 weeks. This clone came up a few times. What it recognizes is unknown. The TCR sequence derives from an adult who received the AZD1222 COVID-19 vaccine. The sequencing here drew on peripheral blood, taken 28 days after the second AZD1222 dose. The chain couples TRBV6-5 to TRBJ2-2; D gene ambiguous. The CDR3 reads CASSYLKFSNTGELFF. The DNA for the CDR3 is TGTGCCAGCAGTTACCTAAAGTTTTCGAACACCGGGGAGCTGTTTTTT.